The next 23 T cell receptor beta chains were all read from a single sample in a study of monozygotic twins with inflammatory bowel disease. TCRdb reprocessed the 5' RACE reads and keeps a single row for each CDR3 protein, giving no DNA. This sample's table has approximately 100,000 distinct CDR3 sequences. What was sequenced was blood. All receptors derive from a human donor with ulcerative colitis or Crohn's disease, or a healthy co-twin of an affected twin (not recorded which).

This rearrangement joins TRBV20-1 to TRBJ2-1; as DNA is missing, the TRBD1 call by TCRdb cannot be tested. There are 15 residues in the CDR3. In germline, CDR1 is DFQATT, CDR2 SNEGSKA (reference sequence). The CDR3 is CSARDVAGAYNEQFF.

V is TRBV24-1 and J is TRBJ2-7; TCRdb indicates TRBD1, and absent DNA this call remains unverified. This CDR3 is built from 14 residues. Germline V gives CDR1 KGHDR, CDR2 SFDVKD. The CDR3 is CATSDPGTGYEQYF.

V gene TRBV7-3 combines with J gene TRBJ2-7; the TCRdb D gene call, TRBD1, has no DNA to confirm it. The V gene's germline CDR1 is SGHTA and CDR2 FQGTGA. The CDR3 is 13 residues long. CDR3 protein: CASSLGTGLEQYF.

The chain recombines TRBV10-3 with TRBJ2-4; checking the TCRdb D call of TRBD2 is not possible without DNA. There are 15 residues in the CDR3. The V gene's germline CDR1 is ENHRY and CDR2 SYGVKD. The CDR3 reads CAISSLAGGKNIQYF.

The chain couples TRBV11-2 to TRBJ2-3; without DNA, the TCRdb call of TRBD1 cannot be checked. Germline V lookup: CDR1 SGHAT, CDR2 FQNNGV. This CDR3 comprises 14 residues. CDR3 sequence: CASILAGVKDTQYF.

CDR3 sequence: CASSEQQGTEETQYF. The genes are TRBV25-1 and TRBJ2-5; TCRdb reports TRBD1, a call that lacks DNA to check it against. The V gene's germline CDR1 is MGHDK and CDR2 SYGVNS. This CDR3 has 15 amino acids.

The chain joins TRBV7-9 to TRBJ2-5; as DNA is missing, the TRBD2 call by TCRdb cannot be tested. The CDR3 has 16 amino acids. Looked up from germline, CDR1 is SEHNR and CDR2 is FQNEAQ (reference sequence). This CDR3 reads CASSLEGRKTSETQYF.

The chain links TRBV5-1 to TRBJ1-2; TCRdb's assignment of TRBD1 cannot be checked, as there is no DNA. The length of the CDR3 is 14 residues. Germline CDR1 is SGHRS and CDR2 is YFSETQ. CDR3 protein: CASSLDQGNYGYTF.

The chain couples TRBV28 to TRBJ2-2; TCRdb's assignment of TRBD1 cannot be checked, as there is no DNA. CDR1 is MDHEN and CDR2 is SYDVKM in the germline V gene. The CDR3 loop spans 13 amino acids. CDR3 sequence: CASSFSTAGELFF.

This rearrangement joins TRBV29-1 to TRBJ2-3; TCRdb outputs TRBD2, but without DNA this stays unchecked. Germline CDR1 SQVTM, CDR2 ANQGSEA. The CDR3 runs 14 residues. The CDR3 loop is CSVGTSGSTDTQYF.

The rearrangement joins TRBV7-9 to TRBJ1-2. Germline loops: CDR1 SEHNR, CDR2 FQNEAQ (reference sequence). This CDR3 spans 11 amino acids. The CDR3 is CASSLVEGYTF.

This sequence joins TRBV12-3 or TRBV12-4 and TRBJ2-3. The CDR3 is 12 amino acids. This chain's CDR3 is CASSLVLDTQYF.

The genes are TRBV4-3 and TRBJ2-7; checking the TCRdb D call of TRBD2 is not possible without DNA. This CDR3 region has 15 residues. The germline V gene encodes CDR1 LGHNA and CDR2 YSLEER. The CDR3 protein is CASSPLATATYEQYF.

The chain links TRBV2 to TRBJ1-3. Germline V gene data show CDR1 as SNHLY and CDR2 as FYNNEI. The CDR3 sequence is 12 residues long. The chain's CDR3 is CASAGSGNTIYF.

The CDR3 protein is CASSLNQDYDEQYF. The chain couples TRBV7-9 to TRBJ2-7. The CDR3 runs 14 residues. CDR1 and CDR2 from the germline V gene are SEHNR and FQNEAQ (reference sequence).

This chain links TRBV7-2 with TRBJ2-7; TCRdb designates TRBD2, a call that cannot be tested without DNA. Germline-derived CDR1 and CDR2 are SGHTA and FQGNSA. This CDR3 is 12 amino acids long. The CDR3 region is CASSLTSGGWHF. Drawing the rest from reference TRBV7-2 and TRBJ2-7, the complete variable domain is GAGVSQSPSNKVTEKGKDVELRCDPISGHTALYWYRQSLGQGLEFLIYFQGNSAPDKSGLPSDRFSAERTGGSVSTLTIQRTQQEDSAVYLCASSLTSGGWHFGPGTRLTVT.

The V and J genes are TRBV5-1 and TRBJ2-3. This CDR3 region has 15 residues. The germline V gene has CDR1 SGHRS and CDR2 YFSETQ. This chain's CDR3 is CASSLQSPRTDTQYF. The complete variable domain, with remaining parts taken from reference TRBV5-1 and TRBJ2-3, reads KAGVTQTPRYLIKTRGQQVTLSCSPISGHRSVSWYQQTPGQGLQFLFEYFSETQRNKGNFPGRFSGRQFSNSRSEMNVSTLELGDSALYLCASSLQSPRTDTQYFGPGTRLTVL.

The chain recombines TRBV19 with TRBJ2-1. Germline values: CDR1 LNHDA, CDR2 SQIVND (reference sequence). This CDR3 spans 15 amino acids. The CDR3 sequence: CASSIDVGRNNEQFF. The full variable domain, its missing parts supplied by reference TRBV19 and TRBJ2-1, is DGGITQSPKYLFRKEGQNVTLSCEQNLNHDAMYWYRQDPGQGLRLIYYSQIVNDFQKGDIAEGYSVSREKKESFPLTVTSAQKNPTAFYLCASSIDVGRNNEQFFGPGTRLTVL.

This chain connects TRBV29-1 to TRBJ2-3; TCRdb's assignment of TRBD2 cannot be checked, as there is no DNA. The CDR3 covers 14 residues. Germline CDR1 is SQVTM and CDR2 is ANQGSEA. CDR3 loop: CSVERASGGYTQYF.

CDR3 protein: CSAREAGTNYNEQFF. This chain links TRBV20-1 with TRBJ2-1; TCRdb designates TRBD2, a call that cannot be tested without DNA. CDR3 length: 15 amino acids. Germline values: CDR1 DFQATT, CDR2 SNEGSKA (reference sequence).

The CDR3 reads CASSLGRLGGELFF. The rearrangement links TRBV11-3 to TRBJ2-2. Germline V gives CDR1 SGHNT, CDR2 YENEEA. The CDR3 contains 14 residues.

This chain links TRBV6-1 with TRBJ2-7; TCRdb's assignment of TRBD1 cannot be checked, as there is no DNA. Germline CDR1 and CDR2: MNHNS and SASEGT. This CDR3 has 18 amino acids. The CDR3 is CASSAYPPKYQGSYEQYF.

The chain carries TRBV21-1 and TRBJ1-1; TCRdb proposes TRBD1, but this gene call is untestable without DNA. TRBV21-1 is noted as a pseudogene. CDR3 length: 17 amino acids. CDR3 region: CASSKDFLGTGVPEAFF.